This T cell receptor beta chain was sequenced for a study of T cell repertoires in cytomegalovirus infection. Note on this clonotype: This CDR3 is missing its conserved last phenylalanine or tryptophan, likely due to a read error.

TCRdb re-called the reads with MiXCR, one entry per CDR3 protein. This table holds 500,000 to 600,000 distinct CDR3 sequences, approximately 17% found once. What was sequenced was CD8+ T cells from PBMCs. The clonotype originates from a human donor in good health (CMV status not recorded). Some clones in this sample may be carry-over from other donors' samples.

The CDR3: CASSYSGTGSYEQYL. For the CDR3, the DNA is TGTGCCAGCAGTTACTCTGGGACAGGCTCCTACGAGCAGTACTTA. This chain uses TRBV6-5 with TRBJ2-7; 8 bases fit TRBD1. After removal of 0 bases from V and 0 bases from J, the junction contained 1 base not matched to a gene. Per the germline V gene, CDR1 is MNHEY and CDR2 is SVGAGI. The CDR3 runs to 15 residues.